A single sample gave rise to the 23 T cell receptor beta chains below, sequenced in a study of neurological immune-mediated disorders. TCRdb re-called the 5' RACE reads with MiXCR, one entry per CDR3 protein. Of 70,000 to 95,000 distinct CDR3 sequences listed, roughly 13% are singletons. As to time point: longitudinal time-point 2. The material sequenced was PBMCs. The receptors derive from a female donor with HTLV-1-associated myelopathy (HAM/TSP).

This clonotype appeared many times. The chain carries TRBV4-1 and TRBJ2-7, with TRBD1 matching over 7 bases. This CDR3 contains 15 residues. With V trimmed by 5 bases and J by 3 bases, 10 bases remained unmatched. Germline values: CDR1 MGHRA, CDR2 YSYEKL. CDR3 loop: CASSKGGAGGYEQYF. For the CDR3, the DNA is TGCGCCAGCAGCAAAGGGGGTGCAGGGGGCTACGAGCAGTACTTC.

This clonotype was found a few times. The chain recombines TRBV7-3 with TRBJ2-5, with D unresolved. V was cut by 2 bases and J by 5 bases, with 9 bases left in between. The germline CDR1 and CDR2 sequences are SGHTA and FQGTGA. The CDR3 loop spans 13 amino acids. CDR3 nucleotide sequence: TGTGCCAGCAGCTTATCCCGCACGGAGACCCAGTACTTC. Translated, it gives CASSLSRTETQYF.

This clonotype was seen repeatedly, ten times or more. V usage is TRBV18 and J usage is TRBJ2-2, with 7 bases identical to TRBD1. The CDR3 spans 15 residues. The junction had 5 bases not matched to a gene; V was cut back by 2 bases and J by 5 bases. Germline CDR1 reads KGHSH; CDR2 reads LQKENI. CDR3 protein: CASSPGTVRTGELFF. The CDR3 coding sequence is TGTGCCAGCTCACCAGGGACAGTGAGGACCGGGGAGCTGTTTTTT.

In this sample, this clonotype turned up many times. The chain recombines TRBV5-6 with TRBJ2-3, with 7 bases aligning to TRBD2. V dropped 0 bases and J dropped 0; count of bases not matched to a gene: 1. CDR3 length: 15 residues. Germline values: CDR1 SGHDT, CDR2 YYEEEE. In DNA, the CDR3 is TGTGCCAGCAGCTTGGGCGGGGGAAGCACAGATACGCAGTATTTT. Its protein product is CASSLGGGSTDTQYF.

This clonotype was found many times. V usage is TRBV5-1 and J usage is TRBJ2-7; D tentatively fits TRBD1 or TRBD2 (5 bases each). Trimming pared 4 bases from V and 5 bases from J, leaving 13 bases between. CDR3 length equals 13 residues. Looked up from germline, CDR1 is SGHRS and CDR2 is YFSETQ. CDR3 residues: CASSPVEGNEQYF. CDR3 nucleotides: TGCGCCAGCAGCCCGGTTGAGGGGAACGAGCAGTACTTC.

This clonotype has only a few counts. The V gene is TRBV28, the J gene TRBJ2-4; TRBD2 might be the D (6 bases). This CDR3 region has 14 residues. Germline CDR1 is MDHEN and CDR2 is SYDVKM. V was pared by 7 bases and J by 1 base, with 11 bases between. The CDR3 reads CASTQGGAKNIQYF. The CDR3 DNA sequence: TGTGCCAGCACCCAAGGAGGGGCCAAAAACATTCAGTACTTC.

The sample holds a few counts of this clonotype. The chain joins TRBV19 to TRBJ2-2; D gene unclear. V was trimmed by 2 bases and J by 6 bases, leaving 10 bases between them. Per germline, CDR1 LNHDA and CDR2 SQIVND (reference sequence). The CDR3 loop spans 14 amino acids. CDR3 in DNA: TGTGCCAGTAGTATAAAAGGGCGAGCCGGGGAGCTGTTTTTT. It translates to CASSIKGRAGELFF.

This clonotype is judged medium-sized. The rearrangement uses TRBV9 and TRBJ2-2; unclear D gene. The CDR3 has 13 amino acids. Germline lookup yields CDR1 SGDLS and CDR2 YYNGEE. With 0 bases removed from V and 8 bases from J, the gap between germline ends came to 8 bases. Written as DNA, the CDR3 is TGTGCCAGCAGCGTAGAGGGTACTGGGGAGCTGTTTTTT. Encoded protein: CASSVEGTGELFF. The complete variable domain, with remaining parts taken from reference TRBV9 and TRBJ2-2, reads DSGVTQTPKHLITATGQRVTLRCSPRSGDLSVYWYQQSLDQGLQFLIQYYNGEERAKGNILERFSAQQFPDLHSELNLSSLELGDSALYFCASSVEGTGELFFGEGSRLTVL.

In its sample, this clonotype was seen a few times. The rearrangement joins TRBV19 to TRBJ2-1; 8 bases are shared with TRBD1. The V segment lost 5 bases and the J segment 3 bases; nucleotides outside the gene matches: 6. CDR1 is LNHDA and CDR2 is SQIVND in the germline V gene (reference sequence). The CDR3 runs 15 residues. The CDR3 bases are TGTGCCAGTAGTCCAAGGACAGGGCTCTACAATGAGCAGTTCTTC. Translating gives CASSPRTGLYNEQFF. The full variable domain, with the rest looked up from reference TRBV19 and TRBJ2-1, is DGGITQSPKYLFRKEGQNVTLSCEQNLNHDAMYWYRQDPGQGLRLIYYSQIVNDFQKGDIAEGYSVSREKKESFPLTVTSAQKNPTAFYLCASSPRTGLYNEQFFGPGTRLTVL.

Regarding this clonotype: A read error may account for a junction end that differs from germline. The chain links TRBV7-9 to TRBJ2-7; a weak D match, TRBD2 (5 bases). This CDR3 region has 12 residues. Germline V CDR1 and CDR2: SEHNR, FQNEAQ (reference sequence). CDR3 DNA sequence: TGTGCAAGCAGCCGAGCTACTAGCGAGCAGTACTTC. Its protein product is CASSRATSEQYF.

This clonotype was counted many times. The J gene is TRBJ1-2, the V gene TRBV30, with D perhaps TRBD1 (5 bases). CDR3 size: 14 residues. Trimming left V 6 bases short and J 4 bases short, with 18 bases between. In germline, CDR1 is GTSNPN, CDR2 SVGIG (reference sequence). This chain's CDR3 is CACRMGQTLYGYTF. The CDR3 nucleotides read TGTGCCTGCCGCATGGGGCAGACACTCTATGGCTACACCTTC.

This clonotype was found a few times. This chain connects TRBV7-9 to TRBJ2-1, with D perhaps TRBD1 or TRBD2 (6 bases each). CDR3 length: 12 amino acids. Germline CDR1 SEHNR, CDR2 FQNEAQ (reference sequence). With 5 bases removed from V and 8 bases from J, the gap between germline ends came to 10 bases. CDR3 protein: CASSPRGDEQFF. The CDR3 DNA follows: TGTGCCAGCAGCCCTAGGGGGGATGAGCAGTTCTTC.

V gene TRBV6-6 combines with J gene TRBJ2-3, with D possibly TRBD2 on 5 matching bases. The CDR3 has 11 residues. Germline V gene data show CDR1 as MNHNY and CDR2 as SVGAGI (reference sequence). Between the trimmed V and J ends, which lost 6 bases and 6 bases, there was a span of 7 bases. CDR3 DNA: TGTGCCAGCAGGGACTTCGATACGCAGTATTTT. It translates to CASRDFDTQYF.

This clonotype has ten or more counts. The chain uses TRBV20-1 and TRBJ2-5, with D possibly TRBD2 on 5 matching bases. The CDR3 runs 13 residues. Deletions cut 6 bases from V and 2 bases from J, with 13 bases between. The germline V gene has CDR1 DFQATT and CDR2 SNEGSKA (reference sequence). CDR3 DNA: TGCAGTGCGGATGGAGCGGTACAAGAGACCCAGTACTTC. Its protein is CSADGAVQETQYF.

This clonotype has at least ten counts. The chain has TRBV9 and TRBJ2-7; no clear D. Per the germline V gene, CDR1 is SGDLS and CDR2 is YYNGEE. V shed 0 bases and J shed 2 bases, with 9 bases lying between them. This CDR3 comprises 14 residues. The CDR3 here is CASSVGVSAYEQYF. The DNA for the CDR3 is TGTGCCAGCAGCGTAGGGGTCAGTGCCTACGAGCAGTACTTC.

This clonotype was detected many times. V and J are TRBV4-1 and TRBJ2-3; tentatively, D is TRBD1 (5 bases). This CDR3 region has 15 residues. V was shortened by 0 bases and J by 1 base, with 8 bases between the two germline ends. The V gene's germline CDR1 is MGHRA and CDR2 YSYEKL. The CDR3 region is CASSQEGLRTDTQYF. DNA for the CDR3: TGCGCCAGCAGCCAAGAGGGGCTACGCACAGATACGCAGTATTTT.

This clonotype appeared many times. This rearrangement joins TRBV7-3 to TRBJ2-7; 10 bases are a match to TRBD1. Germline V gene lookup returns CDR1 SGHTA and CDR2 FQGTGA. V lost 6 bases, J lost 1 base, and 6 bases stayed unmatched. The CDR3 runs to 15 residues. DNA for the CDR3: TGTGCCAGCAGGTTGCCGGGACAGGGGTCCTACGAGCAGTACTTC. Protein product: CASRLPGQGSYEQYF.

This clonotype was found a few times. V usage is TRBV7-2 and J usage is TRBJ2-3; D may be TRBD2 (6 bases). Trimming removed 4 bases at V and 2 bases at J, with 10 bases between. CDR3 size: 14 residues. CDR1 is SGHTA and CDR2 is FQGNSA in the germline V gene. The CDR3 region has the DNA TGTGCCAGCAGCTGGGGGGTGCTCACAGATACGCAGTATTTT. Its protein product is CASSWGVLTDTQYF.

In this sample, this clonotype turned up many times. The chain couples TRBV5-1 to TRBJ2-1; the match to TRBD1 covers 10 bases. V lost 4 bases to trimming and J lost 4 bases; unmatched junction nucleotides: 5. CDR1 is SGHRS and CDR2 is YFSETQ in the germline V gene. This CDR3 has 15 residues. This CDR3 is CASSAGTGDYNEQFF. The CDR3 DNA reads TGCGCCAGCAGCGCCGGGACAGGGGATTACAATGAGCAGTTCTTC.

This clonotype was counted between two and nine times. The CDR3 is CASSLGRQGVGTDTQYF. The CDR3, as DNA: TGTGCCAGCAGCTTAGGAAGACAGGGAGTTGGCACAGATACGCAGTATTTT. The chain couples TRBV7-9 to TRBJ2-3; 7 bases are shared with TRBD1. V gave up 1 base and J gave up 1 base; unmatched junction bases: 8. Germline V gene sequence: CDR1 SEHNR, CDR2 FQNEAQ (reference sequence). The CDR3 runs to 17 residues.

This clonotype was seen ten or more times. The chain carries TRBV20-1 and TRBJ2-7, with unresolved D. There are 13 residues in the CDR3. V lost 3 bases and J 0 bases, leaving 9 bases between the germline ends. The germline CDR1 and CDR2 sequences are DFQATT and SNEGSKA (reference sequence). The CDR3 region has the DNA TGCAGTGCTAGGTACGGAAGCTCCTACGAGCAGTACTTC. This codes for CSARYGSSYEQYF.

This clonotype was seen repeatedly, ten times or more. In nucleotides, the CDR3 is TGTGCCAGCAGTGCCTCACTAGGGAGTAATGAGCAGTTCTTC. Residues: CASSASLGSNEQFF. V is TRBV12-3 or TRBV12-4 and J is TRBJ2-1; maybe TRBD2 (5 bases). Trimming took 5 bases from V and 7 from J, leaving 15 bases between them. The CDR3 is 14 amino acids.

On this clonotype itself: The missing conserved phenylalanine or tryptophan at the end of this CDR3 makes a read error likely. The rearrangement uses TRBV7-2 and TRBJ1-1; D remains ambiguous. The CDR3 is 13 amino acids. With 0 bases removed from V and 5 bases from J, the gap between germline ends came to 7 bases. Germline-derived CDR1 and CDR2 are SGHTA and FQGNSA. CDR3 amino acids: CASSLAVRTEAFV. CDR3 DNA: TGTGCCAGCAGCTTAGCTGTGCGGACTGAAGCTTTCGTT.